This section outlines one T cell receptor (beta chain) sequence together with its context. This CDR3 has 19 residues. J was trimmed by 2 bases and V by 0 bases; bases with no gene match: 5. Germline-derived CDR1 and CDR2 are LNHNV and YYDKDF (reference sequence). The protocol was immunoSEQ multiplex PCR, while the TCRdb copy is restricted to in-frame clones and leaves out a portion. The profile shows about 320,000 clones, 80% to 90% of them singletons. This sample stems from a study of blood T cell repertoires in COVID-19. In the study overall: From T cells, B-cell-depleted T cells, or PBMCs came the material, which was cDNA or gDNA.

This TCR was sampled from a man aged 30-40 years who had recovered from COVID-19. The sample was PBMCs or T cells enriched from blood (not recorded which). The V call is TRBV15, the J call TRBJ2-4, with 15 positions matching TRBD2. DNA of the CDR3: TGTGCCACCAGCAGAGATGAGGGACTAGCGGGGGGCACCAAAAACATTCAGTACTTC. Translated, it gives CATSRDEGLAGGTKNIQYF.